Each of the 20 T cell receptor beta chains below was sequenced from the same sample in a study of T cell responses to AZD1222 COVID-19 vaccine. Produced via immunoSEQ multiplex PCR; TCRdb's table is partial and in-frame only. In the table there are fewer than 100,000 clones, approximately 92% of which are singletons. The material sequenced was peripheral blood, taken on day 0 of AZD1222 vaccination. The receptor set was obtained from an adult in good health.

This chain links TRBV5-4 with TRBJ2-2; no clear D gene. V was cut by 0 bases and J by 5 bases, with 8 bases left in between. Germline CDR1 reads SGHNT; CDR2 reads YYREEE (reference sequence). CDR3 length: 14 amino acids. The CDR3 spells CASSLDPSTGELFF. The CDR3, as DNA: TGTGCCAGCAGCTTGGACCCATCGACCGGGGAGCTGTTTTTT. Complete variable domain (other parts from reference TRBV5-4 and TRBJ2-2): ETGVTQSPTHLIKTRGQQVTLRCSSQSGHNTVSWYQQALGQGPQFIFQYYREEENGRGNFPPRFSGLQFPNYSSELNVNALELDDSALYLCASSLDPSTGELFFGEGSRLTVL.

Regarding this clone: The identical CDR3 is also encoded by other nucleotide sequences in the sample. The CDR3 sequence is CASSESSGGNQPQHF. The CDR3 bases are TGCGCCAGCAGTGAGTCGTCAGGGGGCAATCAGCCCCAGCATTTT. The rearrangement uses TRBV10-2 and TRBJ1-5; D is perhaps TRBD1 (6 bases). Germline V gene lookup returns CDR1 WSHSY and CDR2 SAAADI. The CDR3 spans 15 residues. V lost 0 bases, J lost 2 bases, and 8 bases lay in between.

The table lists this clone with a count of one. The chain joins TRBV11-3 to TRBJ2-3, with 7 bases aligning to TRBD2. CDR3 size: 12 residues. Germline CDR1 reads SGHNT; CDR2 reads YENEEA. V was clipped by 3 bases and J by 14 bases; unmatched bases: 8. The CDR3 DNA is TGTGCCAGCAGCTTTCAGGCGGGAGTAACGTATTTT. This codes for CASSFQAGVTYF.

In its sample, this clone was seen once. The V gene is TRBV15, the J gene TRBJ2-7, with unresolved D. Germline CDR1 and CDR2: LNHNV and YYDKDF (reference sequence). The CDR3 spans 14 residues. Trimming shortened V by 0 bases and J by 3 bases, and 9 bases separated the two germline ends. The CDR3, as DNA: TGTGCCACCAGCAGAGATAAGGATTTCTACGAGCAGTACTTC. It is translated as CATSRDKDFYEQYF.

The chain combines TRBV28 with TRBJ2-7, with TRBD1 matching over 7 bases. V dropped 5 bases and J dropped 0; count of bases not matched to a gene: 13. CDR1 and CDR2 from the germline V gene are MDHEN and SYDVKM. There are 17 residues in the CDR3. CDR3 sequence reads: CASSPTSQGTASYEQYF. CDR3 nucleotides: TGTGCCAGCAGTCCTACGTCCCAGGGGACAGCCTCCTACGAGCAGTACTTC.

The chain joins TRBV29-1 to TRBJ1-3, with D uncertain. From germline, CDR1 is SQVTM and CDR2 ANQGSEA. V lost 3 bases to trimming and J lost 1 base, with 10 bases between them. The CDR3 sequence is 14 residues long. The CDR3: CSVDVLASGNTIYF. The DNA of the CDR3 is TGCAGCGTTGATGTGTTGGCGTCTGGAAACACCATATATTTT.

This sequence joins TRBV18 and TRBJ1-4; TRBD1 might be the D (6 bases). The CDR3 spans 16 residues. From germline, CDR1 is KGHSH and CDR2 LQKENI. V gave up 3 bases and J gave up 2 bases, with 13 bases separating them. The CDR3 region is CASSPPNRETNEKLFF. CDR3 sequence (DNA): TGTGCCAGCTCACCCCCAAACAGGGAGACTAATGAAAAACTGTTTTTT.

The V and J genes are TRBV7-2 and TRBJ2-2, with D uncertain. V lost 5 bases to trimming and J lost 4 bases, with 14 bases between them. Germline CDR1 is SGHTA and CDR2 is FQGNSA. The CDR3 sequence is 15 residues long. The CDR3 loop reads CASSPPERITGELFF. CDR3 coding DNA: TGTGCCAGCAGCCCCCCCGAACGAATCACCGGGGAGCTGTTTTTT.

A note on this clone: Other nucleotide sequences from this sample produce the same CDR3. The chain is built from TRBV19 and TRBJ1-1; D ambiguous. The germline V and J ends were trimmed by 1 base and 0 bases, with 0 bases remaining between them. The CDR3 totals 12 residues. The germline V gene has CDR1 LNHDA and CDR2 SQIVND (reference sequence). The CDR3 bases are TGTGCCAGTAGTATAGTGAACACTGAAGCTTTCTTT. It yields the protein CASSIVNTEAFF.

V usage is TRBV5-1 and J usage is TRBJ1-6, with D perhaps matching TRBD1 (5 bases). CDR1 is SGHRS, CDR2 YFSETQ, per germline. Trimming pared 0 bases from V and 4 bases from J, leaving 11 bases between. The CDR3 covers 16 residues. CDR3: CASSLASGQYNSPLHF. The CDR3 region has the DNA TGCGCCAGCAGCTTGGCCAGCGGACAATATAATTCACCCCTCCACTTT. Using reference TRBV5-1 and TRBJ1-6 for the parts outside the CDR3, the full variable domain is KAGVTQTPRYLIKTRGQQVTLSCSPISGHRSVSWYQQTPGQGLQFLFEYFSETQRNKGNFPGRFSGRQFSNSRSEMNVSTLELGDSALYLCASSLASGQYNSPLHFGNGTRLTVT.

This clone was seen once. This chain links TRBV7-2 with TRBJ2-7; 14 nucleotides line up with TRBD2. CDR3 length equals 19 residues. The V gene's germline CDR1 is SGHTA and CDR2 FQGNSA. V shed 5 bases, J shed 2 bases, and the junction held 14 bases outside the gene matches. CDR3 DNA sequence: TGTGCCAGCAGCCCGGGGTGGGGACTAGCGGGAGTAAAGGCCTACGAGCAGTACTTC. Amino acids: CASSPGWGLAGVKAYEQYF.

The genes are TRBV9 and TRBJ1-2; unclear D gene. The CDR3 consists of 17 residues. V was clipped by 4 bases and J by 4 bases, with 23 bases between them. Germline CDR1 reads SGDLS; CDR2 reads YYNGEE. CDR3 loop: CASSPTGETLPIYGYTF. The DNA for the CDR3 is TGTGCCAGCAGCCCTACCGGGGAGACCCTACCGATCTATGGCTACACCTTC.

This chain uses TRBV7-2 with TRBJ1-6; D gene unclear. CDR1 is SGHTA and CDR2 is FQGNSA in the germline V gene. The CDR3 contains 16 residues. V was trimmed by 2 bases and J by 9 bases, leaving 17 bases between them. The CDR3 region is CASSLSHGFEFSPLHF. The CDR3 nucleotides read TGTGCCAGCAGCTTATCCCATGGGTTTGAGTTTTCACCCCTCCACTTT.

This chain joins TRBV25-1 and TRBJ1-2; D remains unclear. CDR3 length equals 13 residues. Germline loops: CDR1 MGHDK, CDR2 SYGVNS. With 5 bases removed from V and 8 bases from J, the gap between germline ends came to 15 bases. Here the CDR3 DNA reads TGTGCCAGCAGTCCCCACGGGGAACAAGGCTACACCTTC. This gives the protein CASSPHGEQGYTF.

This rearrangement joins TRBV6-4 to TRBJ2-1, with TRBD2 matching 8 bases. V gave up 7 bases and J gave up 5 bases; unmatched junction bases: 7. Germline CDR1 and CDR2: MRHNA and SNTAGT. This CDR3 spans 14 amino acids. CDR3 sequence (DNA): TGTGCCAGCAAAGGGACTAGAGGGAACAATGAGCAGTTCTTC. It yields the protein CASKGTRGNNEQFF.

The chain couples TRBV4-3 to TRBJ2-4; the D gene is possibly TRBD2 (5 bases). Germline CDR1 is LGHNA and CDR2 is YSLEER. CDR3 length: 17 residues. Trimming pared 2 bases from V and 3 bases from J, leaving 17 bases between. CDR3 sequence (DNA): TGCGCCAGCAGCCAATTCGGACTCGGGTCTATCAAAAACATTCAGTACTTC. Translation gives CASSQFGLGSIKNIQYF.

V gene TRBV29-1 combines with J gene TRBJ2-5; D gene unclear. The CDR3 is 10 amino acids. From germline, CDR1 is SQVTM and CDR2 ANQGSEA. V dropped 4 bases and J dropped 7 bases, with 7 bases sitting between them. The CDR3 nucleotides are TGCAGCGTTGGGGCCGGGACCCAGTACTTC. As protein: CSVGAGTQYF.

This clone appeared a single time. The chain carries TRBV5-1 and TRBJ2-1, with TRBD2 matching 10 bases. From germline, CDR1 is SGHRS and CDR2 YFSETQ. This CDR3 has 14 residues. The V and J ends lost 2 bases and 9 bases, in that order; junction bases with no gene match: 5. The CDR3 reads CASSLPSGGGEQFF. CDR3 sequence (DNA): TGCGCCAGCAGCTTACCTAGCGGGGGTGGTGAGCAGTTCTTC.

The chain employs TRBV13 and TRBJ2-1; perhaps TRBD1 as D (6 bases). Germline-derived CDR1 and CDR2 are PRHDT and FYEKMQ (reference sequence). The length of the CDR3 is 15 residues. The V end lost 2 bases, the J end lost 7 bases, and 15 bases lay between the germline ends. CDR3 DNA: TGTGCCAGCAGCTTATTACGGCAGGGGACGAATGAGCAGTTCTTC. It translates to CASSLLRQGTNEQFF.

This chain connects TRBV7-2 to TRBJ1-6, with D hard to call. This CDR3 comprises 14 residues. V lost 1 base to trimming and J lost 14 bases, with 15 bases between them. CDR1 SGHTA and CDR2 FQGNSA come from the germline V gene. The DNA of the CDR3 is TGTGCCAGCAGCTTAGGGGGAGATCTTAAGACCCTCCACTTT. Translated, it gives CASSLGGDLKTLHF.